The next 13 T cell receptor beta chains were all read from a single sample in a study of T cell changes during pregnancy in multiple sclerosis. Assay used: immunoSEQ multiplex PCR; TCRdb lists only in-frame clones, some missing. The repertoire holds some 80,000 clones, with 94% as singletons. Sample: peripheral blood, taken in the third trimester of pregnancy. These receptors came from a female donor with multiple sclerosis, enrolled in a pregnancy study.

V and J are TRBV11-2 and TRBJ2-5; TRBD1 might be the D (6 bases). The CDR3 length is 15 residues. V was shortened by 6 bases and J by 3 bases, with 17 bases between the two germline ends. Germline V gene lookup returns CDR1 SGHAT and CDR2 FQNNGV. DNA for the CDR3: TGTGCCAGCAGAACGATAGGGGGTTTAAAAGAGACCCAGTACTTC. Encoded protein: CASRTIGGLKETQYF.

The chain recombines TRBV7-9 with TRBJ1-2; 9 bases line up with TRBD1. V shed 3 bases, J shed 8 bases, and the junction held 10 bases outside the gene matches. Germline V gene data show CDR1 as SEHNR and CDR2 as FQNEAQ (reference sequence). The CDR3 runs to 15 residues. CDR3 DNA: TGTGCCAGCAGCTTGGGACAGGGATGGGAAGGCGGCTACACCTTC. It specifies CASSLGQGWEGGYTF.

The chain has TRBV6-6 and TRBJ2-3; 8 positions match TRBD1. The CDR3 runs 15 residues. Trimming took 2 bases from V and 5 from J; bases not matched to a gene: 6. Germline V gene lookup returns CDR1 MNHNY and CDR2 SVGAGI (reference sequence). CDR3 in amino acids: CASSYTGTGIDTQYF. Here the CDR3 DNA reads TGTGCCAGCAGTTACACGGGGACAGGCATAGATACGCAGTATTTT.

This chain uses TRBV7-8 with TRBJ1-2, with D perhaps matching TRBD1 (6 bases). CDR1 and CDR2 from the germline V gene are SGHVS and FQNEAQ. The CDR3 spans 15 residues. V dropped 5 bases and J dropped 8 bases, with 21 bases sitting between them. This chain's CDR3 is CASSPRGDMAQGYTF. Here the CDR3 DNA reads TGTGCCAGCAGCCCCCGAGGGGACATGGCGCAGGGCTACACCTTC.

This clone was observed once. The CDR3 DNA reads as TGTGCCAGCAGCCCAGGGGTGGTATCCTACAATGAGCAGTTCTTC. It yields the protein CASSPGVVSYNEQFF. V usage is TRBV6-5 and J usage is TRBJ2-1, with D possibly being TRBD1 (6 bases). V lost 6 bases to trimming and J lost 1 base, with 13 bases between them. The CDR3 has 15 residues. Germline assignment: CDR1 MNHEY and CDR2 SVGAGI.

This chain connects TRBV9 to TRBJ2-2; 7 bases fit TRBD1. Germline loops: CDR1 SGDLS, CDR2 YYNGEE. V gave up 0 bases and J gave up 0 bases; unmatched junction bases: 5. The CDR3 loop spans 17 amino acids. Here the CDR3 reads CASSVEGQAPNTGELFF. The DNA of the CDR3 is TGTGCCAGCAGCGTAGAAGGACAGGCTCCGAACACCGGGGAGCTGTTTTTT.

The rearrangement links TRBV30 to TRBJ1-2; 10 nucleotides agree with TRBD1. The germline V gene encodes CDR1 GTSNPN and CDR2 SVGIG (reference sequence). The CDR3 loop spans 12 amino acids. V shed 8 bases, J shed 5 bases, and the junction held 5 bases outside the gene matches. In nucleotides, the CDR3 is TGTGCCCTGACAGGGGGCGCGTATGGCTACACCTTC. This translates into CALTGGAYGYTF.

The rearrangement joins TRBV5-5 to TRBJ1-5, with TRBD1 identical over 7 bases. J gave up 7 bases and V 2 bases, and 15 bases lay outside the gene matches. CDR1 is SGHKS, CDR2 YYEKEE, per germline (reference sequence). This CDR3 region has 17 residues. This chain's CDR3 is CASSFQLTGTEIQPQHF. Written as DNA, the CDR3 is TGTGCCAGCAGCTTTCAACTTACCGGGACAGAGATCCAGCCCCAGCATTTT.

This chain joins TRBV1 and TRBJ2-3; the table assigns TRBD2, which was not confirmed against the DNA. TRBV1 is assigned pseudogene status. CDR3 size: 16 residues. The CDR3 reads CTSSPKLSYSTDTQYF. The CDR3 bases are TGCACCAGCAGCCCCAAGTTGAGCTACAGCACAGATACGCAGTATTTT.

The chain carries TRBV5-5 and TRBJ2-5; D might be TRBD1 (6 bases). Trimming removed 4 bases from V and 2 bases from J, with 15 bases in between. The CDR3 loop spans 15 amino acids. The germline gives CDR1 SGHKS, CDR2 YYEKEE (reference sequence). CDR3 sequence: CASSGDVGQQETQYF. The CDR3, as DNA: TGTGCCAGCAGCGGGGACGTGGGACAACAAGAGACCCAGTACTTC.

V usage is TRBV28 and J usage is TRBJ2-7; 7 bases fit TRBD2. CDR3 length: 14 amino acids. Trimming removed 3 bases from V and 0 bases from J; junction bases left unmatched: 2. CDR1 and CDR2 from the germline V gene are MDHEN and SYDVKM. As DNA, the CDR3 is TGTGCCAGCAGTTTTCCTAGCGGCTCCTACGAGCAGTACTTC. It encodes CASSFPSGSYEQYF.

The rearrangement uses TRBV6-5 and TRBJ2-7; D possibly corresponds to TRBD1 (5 bases). CDR1 is MNHEY and CDR2 is SVGAGI in the germline V gene. V shed 5 bases and J shed 0 bases, with 11 bases lying between them. The CDR3 runs to 14 residues. The CDR3 bases are TGTGCCAGCAGTCTACTGGACACCTCCTACGAGCAGTACTTC. It codes for CASSLLDTSYEQYF.

The rearrangement uses TRBV11-2 and TRBJ2-5, with a possible D match to TRBD2 (7 bases). CDR1 SGHAT and CDR2 FQNNGV come from the germline V gene. V was pared by 7 bases and J by 1 base, with 13 bases between. The CDR3 runs to 14 residues. The CDR3 coding sequence is TGTGCCAGCACCAAAGGGGGGGGCCAAGAGACCCAGTACTTC. This gives the protein CASTKGGGQETQYF.